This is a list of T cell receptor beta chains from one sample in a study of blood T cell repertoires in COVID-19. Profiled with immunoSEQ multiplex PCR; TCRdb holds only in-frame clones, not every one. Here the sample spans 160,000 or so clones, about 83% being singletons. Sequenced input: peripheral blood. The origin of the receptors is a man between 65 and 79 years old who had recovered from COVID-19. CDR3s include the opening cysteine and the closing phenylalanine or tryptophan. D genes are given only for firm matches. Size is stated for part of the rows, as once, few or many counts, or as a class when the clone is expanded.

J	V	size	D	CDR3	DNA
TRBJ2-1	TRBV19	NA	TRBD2	CASSPGGLLPGQFF	TGTGCCAGTAGTCCGGGAGGGCTATTGCCAGGGCAGTTCTTC
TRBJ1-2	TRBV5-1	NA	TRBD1	CASSLGTGVVAGYTF	TGCGCCAGCAGCTTGGGGACAGGGGTCGTGGCTGGCTACACCTTC
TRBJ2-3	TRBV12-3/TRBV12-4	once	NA	CASSLAEGTQYF	TGTGCCAGCAGTTTAGCGGAGGGAACGCAGTATTTT
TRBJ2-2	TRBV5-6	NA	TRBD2	CASSLLLAANTGELFF	TGTGCCAGCAGCTTATTACTAGCGGCGAACACCGGGGAGCTGTTTTTT
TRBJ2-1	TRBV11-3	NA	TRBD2	CASSFSSSLADNEQFF	TGTGCCAGCAGCTTCTCCAGTAGCCTAGCGGACAATGAGCAGTTCTTC
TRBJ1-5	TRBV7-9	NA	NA	CASSPGGGNQPQHF	TGTGCCAGCAGCCCGGGCGGGGGAAATCAGCCCCAGCATTTT
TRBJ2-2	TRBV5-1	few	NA	CASTLEMTGGELFF	TGCGCCAGCACCTTGGAAATGACGGGCGGGGAGCTGTTTTTT
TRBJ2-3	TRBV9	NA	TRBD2	CASSVGLAGGAGDTQYF	TGTGCCAGCAGCGTAGGACTAGCGGGAGGAGCTGGGGATACGCAGTATTTT
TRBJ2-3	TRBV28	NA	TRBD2	CASSSSGAPTDTQYF	TGTGCCAGCAGTTCTAGCGGGGCCCCCACAGATACGCAGTATTTT
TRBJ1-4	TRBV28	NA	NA	CASREGDRTNEKLFF	TGTGCCAGCAGGGAGGGCGACAGAACTAATGAAAAACTGTTTTTT
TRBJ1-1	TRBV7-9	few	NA	CASSSQVNTEAFF	TGTGCCAGCAGCTCACAGGTGAACACTGAAGCTTTCTTT
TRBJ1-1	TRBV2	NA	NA	CASSYQGEAFF	TGTGCCAGCAGTTACCAGGGTGAAGCTTTCTTT
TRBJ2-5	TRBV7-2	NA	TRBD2	CASSLGGRGGQETQYF	TGTGCCAGCAGCTTGGGCGGGAGGGGTGGCCAAGAGACCCAGTACTTC
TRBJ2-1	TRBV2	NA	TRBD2	CASSPRTSGSLDEQFF	TGTGCCAGCAGTCCTCGGACTAGCGGGAGTTTGGATGAGCAGTTCTTC
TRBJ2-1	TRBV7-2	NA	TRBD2	CASSSHPLSGRGENNEQFF	TGTGCCAGCAGCTCGCACCCCCTTAGCGGGAGGGGCGAAAACAATGAGCAGTTCTTC
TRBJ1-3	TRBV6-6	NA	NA	CASRATGFGNTIYF	TGTGCCAGCAGGGCAACAGGGTTCGGAAACACCATATATTTT